The T cell receptor (beta chain) under discussion was sequenced for a study of T cell clones after liver transplantation. Study background: In this trial, immunosuppression withdrawal was attempted within 2 years of liver transplant. Standard immunosuppression, with no induction, continued until 12-24 months after transplant.

Using immunoSEQ multiplex PCR, the repertoire was profiled, and TCRdb retains in-frame clones only, with some absent. The repertoire consists of roughly 120,000 clones, with 90% occurring once and the leading ten covering about 0.8%. To note about this clone: Its cognate antigen is unknown.

The CDR3 covers 14 residues. V was cut by 5 bases and J by 9 bases, with 17 bases left in between. The germline V gene has CDR1 LNHDA and CDR2 SQIVND (reference sequence). Study-wide results and caveats: A significant post-transplant drop in circulating graft-donor-reactive CD4 TCRbeta sequences occurred in most of the 8 subjects.

V is TRBV19 and J is TRBJ2-1; possibly TRBD1 for D (5 bases). This specimen consisted of CD4+ T cells from blood, obtained 12 months after liver transplant. This clonotype was sampled from a human patient who received a liver transplant. Some T cells may have come from the graft donor. The CDR3 region is CASSPGEVRVEQFF. The CDR3 bases are TGTGCCAGTAGTCCCGGTGAGGTCAGGGTTGAGCAGTTCTTC.